The 10 T cell receptor beta chains below all came from one sample that was sequenced in a study of cytomegalovirus exposure and HLA in healthy donors listed by TCRdb under 2017. The receptor library was made with the immunoSEQ multiplex PCR assay. As stored in TCRdb, this immuneACCESS dataset retains in-frame rearrangements with V and J assigned. A fraction of the clones does not appear; measured against another copy, unresolved V genes explain less than half of the discrepancy, and the remainder lacks a known reason. Present in this sample are roughly 60,000 clones, around 95% of which were seen just once. The ten largest clonotypes hold less than 7% of the sample. The sequencing sample was made of PBMCs. The receptor source for this set is a woman under 30 in good health and CMV-seropositive.

The V gene is TRBV15, the J gene TRBJ1-5, with D hard to call. Germline V gives CDR1 LNHNV, CDR2 YYDKDF (reference sequence). This CDR3 comprises 14 residues. Trimming left V 3 bases short and J 1 base short, with 7 bases between. The CDR3 bases are TGTGCCACCAGCAGTGGCCCGAGCAATCAGCCCCAGCATTTT. Its translation: CATSSGPSNQPQHF. The variable domain in full, with the rest retrieved from reference TRBV15 and TRBJ1-5, is DAMVIQNPRYQVTQFGKPVTLSCSQTLNHNVMYWYQQKSSQAPKLLFHYYDKDFNNEADTPDNFQSRRPNTSFCFLDIRSPGLGDTAMYLCATSSGPSNQPQHFGDGTRLSIL.

This clone appeared a single time. The J gene is TRBJ1-1, the V gene TRBV19; TRBD1 aligns across 7 bases. With V trimmed by 3 bases and J by 4 bases, 8 bases remained unmatched. The V gene's germline CDR1 is LNHDA and CDR2 SQIVND (reference sequence). The CDR3 sequence is 15 residues long. CDR3 in amino acids: CASSIVPGGSTEAFF. The CDR3 coding sequence is TGTGCCAGTAGTATCGTTCCAGGGGGTAGCACTGAAGCTTTCTTT.

Here the CDR3 reads CAWSLGRDTEAFF. In DNA form, the CDR3 reads TGTGCCTGGAGTCTGGGGAGGGACACTGAAGCTTTCTTT. The chain combines TRBV30 with TRBJ1-1; D uncertain. This CDR3 contains 13 residues. CDR1 and CDR2 from the germline V gene are GTSNPN and SVGIG (reference sequence). V was shortened by 2 bases and J by 3 bases, with 10 bases between the two germline ends.

Points on this clone: Other DNA sequences in the sample encode the same CDR3. The J gene is TRBJ2-2, the V gene TRBV14, with unresolved D. CDR1 is SGHDN, CDR2 FVKESK, per germline. Trimming left V 4 bases short and J 2 bases short, with 2 bases between. This CDR3 has 12 amino acids. CDR3 in amino acids: CASSLNTGELFF. CDR3 DNA: TGTGCCAGCAGCCTAAACACCGGGGAGCTGTTTTTT.

The rearrangement uses TRBV29-1 and TRBJ2-7, with 8 nucleotides matching TRBD2. Germline V gives CDR1 SQVTM, CDR2 ANQGSEA. This CDR3 comprises 15 residues. V lost 4 bases to trimming and J lost 2 bases; unmatched junction nucleotides: 10. CDR3 residues: CSVGSLERGTYEQYF. The CDR3 nucleotides are TGCAGCGTTGGGAGTTTGGAGCGGGGGACCTACGAGCAGTACTTC.

The rearrangement joins TRBV7-9 to TRBJ1-1, with D uncertain. Trimming cost V 5 bases and J 2 bases, with 15 bases left between them. Germline V gives CDR1 SEHNR, CDR2 FQNEAQ (reference sequence). The CDR3 totals 15 residues. This CDR3 reads CASSHLSVSNTEAFF. DNA of the CDR3: TGTGCCAGCAGCCACCTTTCCGTGAGCAACACTGAAGCTTTCTTT. The full variable domain, rest sourced from reference TRBV7-9 and TRBJ1-1, is DTGVSQNPRHKITKRGQNVTFRCDPISEHNRLYWYRQTLGQGPEFLTYFQNEAQLEKSRLLSDRFSAERPKGSFSTLEIQRTEQGDSAMYLCASSHLSVSNTEAFFGQGTRLTVV.

This chain uses TRBV7-9 with TRBJ2-7, with TRBD1 matching over 9 bases. Germline V gives CDR1 SEHNR, CDR2 FQNEAQ (reference sequence). The CDR3 has 15 amino acids. Trimming removed 5 bases from V and 7 bases from J; junction bases left unmatched: 12. CDR3 sequence reads: CASSAYLQGAQEQYF. The CDR3 DNA reads as TGTGCCAGCAGCGCTTACTTACAGGGGGCGCAGGAGCAGTACTTC.

The chain couples TRBV19 to TRBJ2-3, with D perhaps matching TRBD1 (5 bases). Trimming left V 0 bases short and J 4 bases short, with 17 bases between. Germline V gene data show CDR1 as LNHDA and CDR2 as SQIVND (reference sequence). This CDR3 contains 17 residues. This CDR3 is CASSIDLGRVISDTQYF. The CDR3 DNA reads as TGTGCCAGTAGTATAGATCTCGGCAGGGTTATTTCAGATACGCAGTATTTT.

The chain links TRBV19 to TRBJ1-4; D is ambiguous. CDR3 length: 14 residues. Per germline, CDR1 LNHDA and CDR2 SQIVND (reference sequence). With 8 bases removed from V and 4 bases from J, the gap between germline ends came to 14 bases. The CDR3 DNA reads TGTGCCAGTGGATCGGACTGGATTAATGAAAAACTGTTTTTT. Its protein is CASGSDWINEKLFF.

This chain connects TRBV27 to TRBJ1-5, with D unclear. The germline V gene has CDR1 MNHEY and CDR2 SMNVEV (reference sequence). With 5 bases removed from V and 0 bases from J, the gap between germline ends came to 8 bases. The CDR3 extends over 14 amino acids. Here the CDR3 reads CASSLKHSNQPQHF. As DNA, the CDR3 is TGTGCCAGCAGTCTTAAGCATAGCAATCAGCCCCAGCATTTT.